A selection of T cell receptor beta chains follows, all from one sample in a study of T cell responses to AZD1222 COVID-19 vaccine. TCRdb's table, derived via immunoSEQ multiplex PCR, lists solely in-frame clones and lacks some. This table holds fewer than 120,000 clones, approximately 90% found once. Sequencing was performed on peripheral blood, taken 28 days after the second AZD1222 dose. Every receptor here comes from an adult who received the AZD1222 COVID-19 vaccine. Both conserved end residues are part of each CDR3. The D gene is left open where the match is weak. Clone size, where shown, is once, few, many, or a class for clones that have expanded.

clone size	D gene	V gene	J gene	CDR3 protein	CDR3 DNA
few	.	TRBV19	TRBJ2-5	CASSTTGGPQETQYF	TGTGCCAGTAGTACCACGGGGGGCCCCCAAGAGACCCAGTACTTC
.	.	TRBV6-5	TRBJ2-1	CASTDGTGVIDQFF	TGTGCCAGCACGGATGGGACGGGGGTAATTGACCAGTTCTTC
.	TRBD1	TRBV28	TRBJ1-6	CASSLLFLSGQGSPLHF	TGTGCCAGCAGTTTATTGTTCTTGTCGGGACAGGGTTCGCCCCTCCACTTT
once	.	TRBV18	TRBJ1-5	CASSPGPLDQPQHF	TGTGCCAGCTCACCAGGGCCTTTGGATCAGCCCCAGCATTTT
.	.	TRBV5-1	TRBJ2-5	CASSLVPGTQETQYF	TGCGCCAGCAGCTTGGTGCCAGGGACGCAAGAGACCCAGTACTTC
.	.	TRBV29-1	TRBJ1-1	CSVTPGPEAFF	TGCAGCGTAACCCCGGGACCTGAAGCTTTCTTT
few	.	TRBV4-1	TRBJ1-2	CASSRRAGTSYGYTF	TGCGCCAGCAGCCGCCGGGCGGGAACTTCCTATGGCTACACCTTC
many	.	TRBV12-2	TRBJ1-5	CASRLVSRSGGPTPQPQHF	TGTGCAAGTCGCTTAGTCTCGAGAAGTGGTGGGCCGACCCCTCAGCCCCAGCATTTT
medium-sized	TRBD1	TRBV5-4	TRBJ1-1	CASSINRGLGTEAFF	TGTGCCAGCAGCATAAACAGGGGGCTGGGCACTGAAGCTTTCTTT
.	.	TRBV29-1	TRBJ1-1	CSADVGARGTEAFF	TGCAGCGCTGACGTGGGGGCGCGGGGCACTGAAGCTTTCTTT
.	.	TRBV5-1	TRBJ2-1	CASSLARDHWFF	TGCGCCAGCAGCTTGGCCCGGGACCACTGGTTCTTC
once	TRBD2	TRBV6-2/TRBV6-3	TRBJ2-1	CASSFGGSLSYNEQFF	TGTGCCAGCAGTTTCGGCGGGAGCCTCTCCTACAATGAGCAGTTCTTC
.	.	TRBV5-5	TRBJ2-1	CASSFFVGGEQFF	TGTGCCAGCAGCTTTTTTGTTGGGGGAGAGCAGTTCTTC
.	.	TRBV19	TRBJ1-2	CASSVEDGNYGYTF	TGTGCCAGTAGTGTGGAGGACGGAAACTATGGCTACACCTTC
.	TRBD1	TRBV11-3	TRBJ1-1	CASSLPETGDTEAFF	TGTGCCAGCAGCTTACCTGAGACAGGGGATACTGAAGCTTTCTTT
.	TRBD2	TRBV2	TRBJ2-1	CASSERGGGEQFF	TGTGCCAGCAGTGAACGGGGGGGCGGTGAGCAGTTCTTC
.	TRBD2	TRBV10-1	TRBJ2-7	CASRELVGGIYEQYF	TGCGCCAGCAGGGAACTCGTGGGGGGGATCTACGAGCAGTACTTC
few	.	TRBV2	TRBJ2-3	CASQKDYFAADTQYF	TGTGCCAGCCAGAAAGACTACTTTGCAGCAGATACGCAGTATTTT
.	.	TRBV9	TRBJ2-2	CASSVGTVTGELFF	TGTGCCAGCAGCGTAGGTACAGTCACCGGGGAGCTGTTTTTT